This entry features one TCR beta chain sequence. This CDR3 contains 15 residues. Trimming shortened V by 6 bases and J by 6 bases, and 18 bases separated the two germline ends. CDR1 is SNHLY and CDR2 is FYNNEI in the germline V gene. Data came from immunoSEQ multiplex PCR; TCRdb stores just in-frame clones and leaves some out. The profile shows 35,000 to 45,000 clones, roughly 90% of them singletons. The data belong to a study of blood T cell repertoires in COVID-19. Study context: Samples representing acute and convalescent COVID-19 were sourced from the United States, Italy and Spain.

J is TRBJ2-4 and V is TRBV2, with D maybe TRBD2 (5 bases). The sequence derives from a human donor in a cohort sampled during active COVID-19. The sample comprised peripheral blood. The CDR3 DNA is TGTGCCAGCAGGGGTCGGGAAAGAATAGGAAACATTCAGTACTTC. Translated, it gives CASRGRERIGNIQYF.